These 29 T cell receptor beta chains came from one sample sequenced in a study of shared clonotypes between healthy human individuals (TCRdb year 2020). Libraries were constructed by the immunoSEQ multiplex PCR assay. TCRdb re-hosts the immuneACCESS table, in-frame sequences only. Its copies lack some clones; in the studies checked, an unresolved V gene accounts for under half of them, and the cause for the rest is not known. For this sample the table gives about 380,000 clones, of which 96% were detected only once. The top ten constitute about 0.32% of the sample. The sequenced material came from memory CD8+ T cells sorted from blood. Interpreted using the paper, the cell subset or site label stands for: CD45RO+ cells pooled with CCR7-negative TemRA cells. The receptors derive from a man aged 25-45 years in good health.

The rearrangement links TRBV12-5 to TRBJ2-7; the match to TRBD1 covers 8 bases. The length of the CDR3 is 19 residues. The ends lost 0 bases at V and 2 bases at J; junction bases unmatched: 15. Germline assignment: CDR1 LGHNT and CDR2 FRNRAP. The DNA for the CDR3 is TGTGCTAGTGGTTTGGTAGTGACAGGGGCTCCCATTCCCACCTACGAGCAGTACTTC. This gives the protein CASGLVVTGAPIPTYEQYF. Combining the CDR3 with reference TRBV12-5 and TRBJ2-7 gives the whole variable domain DARVTQTPRHKVTEMGQEVTMRCQPILGHNTVFWYRQTMMQGLELLAYFRNRAPLDDSGMPKDRFSAEMPDATLATLKIQPSEPRDSAVYFCASGLVVTGAPIPTYEQYFGPGTRLTVT.

The chain couples TRBV19 to TRBJ2-1; 7 nucleotides agree with TRBD2. J was trimmed by 0 bases and V by 9 bases; bases with no gene match: 5. The CDR3 consists of 14 residues. Germline loops: CDR1 LNHDA, CDR2 SQIVND (reference sequence). CDR3 region: CARNLAASYNEQFF. The CDR3 DNA reads as TGTGCCAGGAACCTAGCGGCCTCCTACAATGAGCAGTTCTTC.

The V call is TRBV30, the J call TRBJ1-2, with D possibly being TRBD1 (5 bases). This CDR3 spans 12 amino acids. Germline CDR1 GTSNPN, CDR2 SVGIG (reference sequence). Between the trimmed V and J ends, which lost 4 bases and 8 bases, there was a span of 14 bases. In nucleotides, the CDR3 is TGTGCCTGGACCAGGGACGCCGGGGGCTACACCTTC. This translates into CAWTRDAGGYTF.

The chain combines TRBV4-1 with TRBJ1-4; 12 bases are a match to TRBD1. Germline CDR1 and CDR2: MGHRA and YSYEKL. The trim removed 4 bases at V and 7 bases at J, leaving 1 base unmatched. This CDR3 is 14 amino acids long. CDR3 loop: CASSRDRGREKLFF. The CDR3 DNA is TGCGCCAGCAGCCGGGACAGGGGGCGTGAAAAACTGTTTTTT.

The genes are TRBV5-6 and TRBJ1-1; D is unresolved. Germline V lookup: CDR1 SGHDT, CDR2 YYEEEE. The germline V and J ends were trimmed by 2 bases and 5 bases, with 10 bases remaining between them. There are 13 residues in the CDR3. The CDR3 nucleotides read TGTGCCAGCAGCTTTTTTTCGGTAACTGAAGCTTTCTTT. Translating it yields CASSFFSVTEAFF.

This chain uses TRBV4-1 with TRBJ2-6; the D is unclear. This CDR3 comprises 16 residues. Germline V gene data show CDR1 as MGHRA and CDR2 as YSYEKL. V was cut by 3 bases and J by 0 bases, with 9 bases left in between. The CDR3 protein is CASSQHESSGANVLTF. CDR3 sequence (DNA): TGCGCCAGCAGCCAGCACGAGAGCTCTGGGGCCAACGTCCTGACTTTC.

This chain connects TRBV10-3 to TRBJ2-7; no firm D call. This CDR3 is built from 12 residues. Per the germline V gene, CDR1 is ENHRY and CDR2 is SYGVKD. Deletions cut 2 bases from V and 2 bases from J, with 4 bases between. In nucleotides, the CDR3 is TGTGCCATCAGTGAGGTGACCTACGAGCAGTACTTC. Protein product: CAISEVTYEQYF.

The genes are TRBV11-2 and TRBJ2-1; TRBD2 aligns across 11 bases. Trimming cost V 5 bases and J 4 bases; bases outside gene matches: 4. From germline, CDR1 is SGHAT and CDR2 FQNNGV. The CDR3 consists of 15 residues. The DNA for the CDR3 is TGTGCCAGCAGCGTCCGACTAGCGGGGTACAATGAGCAGTTCTTC. The encoded protein is CASSVRLAGYNEQFF.

The V call is TRBV21-1, the J call TRBJ2-5; the D call in the table, TRBD1, was not verified against the DNA. TRBV21-1 is termed a pseudogene. This CDR3 has 15 residues. The CDR3 loop reads CASSKDPTGGETQYF. The CDR3 bases are TGTGCCAGCAGCAAAGATCCGACAGGGGGAGAGACCCAGTACTTC.

V and J are TRBV18 and TRBJ1-1; tentatively, D is TRBD1 (6 bases). This CDR3 has 15 amino acids. V shed 3 bases and J shed 1 base, with 12 bases lying between them. Germline V CDR1 and CDR2: KGHSH, LQKENI. CDR3 sequence reads: CASSPVKGGNTEAFF. The DNA of the CDR3 is TGTGCCAGCTCACCGGTTAAAGGGGGGAACACTGAAGCTTTCTTT.

This chain joins TRBV20-1 and TRBJ1-3; D is possibly TRBD1 (6 bases). CDR3 size: 11 residues. CDR1 and CDR2 from the germline V gene are DFQATT and SNEGSKA (reference sequence). Between the trimmed V and J ends, which lost 6 bases and 3 bases, there was a span of 6 bases. This CDR3 is CSAGGGNTIYF. The CDR3 DNA is TGCAGTGCAGGGGGTGGAAACACCATATATTTT.

This chain connects TRBV11-2 to TRBJ2-3; D not certain. Trimming took off 5 bases at V and 8 bases at J, with 14 bases between the two ends. CDR3 length equals 13 residues. The germline gives CDR1 SGHAT, CDR2 FQNNGV. In DNA form, the CDR3 reads TGTGCCAGCAGCGAGGCGAGATTCACTACGCAGTATTTT. It is translated as CASSEARFTTQYF.

The chain uses TRBV6-1 and TRBJ2-7; perhaps TRBD2 as D (5 bases). The ends were cut back, 0 bases at V and 1 base at J, with 22 bases in the middle. In germline, CDR1 is MNHNS, CDR2 SASEGT. The CDR3 sequence is 19 residues long. The CDR3 reads CASSEARGLRASRSYEQYF. As DNA, the CDR3 is TGTGCCAGCAGTGAAGCGCGAGGGTTGCGGGCCTCTCGTTCCTACGAGCAGTACTTC.

CDR3 protein: CASSMTSGKNIQYF. The CDR3 DNA follows: TGTGCCAGCAGCATGACTAGCGGGAAAAACATTCAGTACTTC. This chain uses TRBV2 with TRBJ2-4; 10 bases map to TRBD2. V shed 6 bases, J shed 4 bases, and the junction held 3 bases outside the gene matches. The CDR3 contains 14 residues. Germline CDR1 reads SNHLY; CDR2 reads FYNNEI.

This chain joins TRBV15 and TRBJ2-5, with 7 bases aligning to TRBD1. With V trimmed by 5 bases and J by 3 bases, 3 bases remained unmatched. CDR1 is LNHNV and CDR2 is YYDKDF in the germline V gene (reference sequence). This CDR3 is built from 13 residues. The CDR3 protein is CATSGDRKETQYF. The CDR3 DNA reads TGTGCCACCAGCGGGGACAGAAAAGAGACCCAGTACTTC.

In this sample, this clone turned up once. V is TRBV19 and J is TRBJ2-2, with TRBD2 identical over 14 bases. Germline lookup yields CDR1 LNHDA and CDR2 SQIVND (reference sequence). The CDR3 covers 16 residues. Trimming cost V 8 bases and J 5 bases; bases outside gene matches: 7. The CDR3 sequence is CASRGLAGAWTGELFF. In nucleotides, the CDR3 is TGTGCCAGTCGGGGACTAGCGGGAGCTTGGACCGGGGAGCTGTTTTTT.

The rearrangement links TRBV28 to TRBJ2-1, with D perhaps TRBD2 (5 bases). Germline values: CDR1 MDHEN, CDR2 SYDVKM. The germline V and J ends were trimmed by 7 bases and 0 bases, with 13 bases remaining between them. The CDR3 is 15 amino acids. DNA for the CDR3: TGTGCCAGCAAAATAAGAGGGAGCTCCTACAATGAGCAGTTCTTC. It is translated as CASKIRGSSYNEQFF. Using reference TRBV28 and TRBJ2-1 for the parts outside the CDR3, the full variable domain is DVKVTQSSRYLVKRTGEKVFLECVQDMDHENMFWYRQDPGLGLRLIYFSYDVKMKEKGDIPEGYSVSREKKERFSLILESASTNQTSMYLCASKIRGSSYNEQFFGPGTRLTVL.

The chain uses TRBV7-2 and TRBJ2-1, with 11 bases fitting TRBD2. The CDR3 is made up of 17 amino acids. Germline CDR1 is SGHTA and CDR2 is FQGNSA. V was clipped by 5 bases and J by 3 bases; unmatched bases: 9. Here the CDR3 reads CASSPLFGTSGYNEQFF. The CDR3 DNA reads TGTGCCAGCAGCCCTCTTTTTGGGACTAGCGGCTACAATGAGCAGTTCTTC.

This clone was observed once. CDR3 nucleotides: TGTGCCAGCAGTTACTCGGCTCGTGCGGGAGATACGCAGTATTTT. Translated: CASSYSARAGDTQYF. The chain uses TRBV6-5 and TRBJ2-3, with D perhaps matching TRBD2 (5 bases). CDR1 and CDR2 from the germline V gene are MNHEY and SVGAGI. CDR3 length equals 15 residues. V gave up 0 bases and J gave up 5 bases, with 12 bases separating them.

The rearrangement joins TRBV19 to TRBJ1-2, with 9 bases aligning to TRBD1. Germline values: CDR1 LNHDA, CDR2 SQIVND (reference sequence). The junction had 4 bases not matched to a gene; V was cut back by 6 bases and J by 2 bases. There are 14 residues in the CDR3. In DNA, the CDR3 is TGTGCCAGTAGGGGACAGGGAAGGAACTATGGCTACACCTTC. Translation: CASRGQGRNYGYTF. Full variable domain (rest looked up from reference TRBV19 and TRBJ1-2): DGGITQSPKYLFRKEGQNVTLSCEQNLNHDAMYWYRQDPGQGLRLIYYSQIVNDFQKGDIAEGYSVSREKKESFPLTVTSAQKNPTAFYLCASRGQGRNYGYTFGSGTRLTVV.

The chain employs TRBV7-9 and TRBJ2-5; the D gene could be TRBD1 or TRBD2 (6 bases each). With 1 base removed from V and 5 bases from J, the gap between germline ends came to 14 bases. CDR1 is SEHNR, CDR2 FQNEAQ, per germline (reference sequence). The CDR3 has 15 amino acids. In DNA, the CDR3 is TGTGCCAGCAGCTTAGTCGGAGGGGGTGGGGAGACCCAGTACTTC. It codes for CASSLVGGGGETQYF.

V is TRBV5-1 and J is TRBJ2-7; 8 bases match TRBD1. The germline V gene encodes CDR1 SGHRS and CDR2 YFSETQ. V shed 3 bases, J shed 3 bases, and the junction held 2 bases outside the gene matches. The CDR3 runs to 13 residues. The chain's CDR3 is CASSYGTGYEQYF. The CDR3 nucleotides read TGCGCCAGCAGCTACGGGACAGGCTACGAGCAGTACTTC.

V and J are TRBV28 and TRBJ2-3; D is undetermined. The CDR3 extends over 13 amino acids. In germline, CDR1 is MDHEN, CDR2 SYDVKM. Trimming shortened V by 7 bases and J by 0 bases, and 8 bases separated the two germline ends. The CDR3 DNA is TGTGCCAGCACCCCCTGGAGCACAGATACGCAGTATTTT. Its protein product is CASTPWSTDTQYF.

The chain joins TRBV2 to TRBJ1-2; D not resolved. This CDR3 region has 13 residues. Trimming took off 6 bases at V and 4 bases at J, with 12 bases between the two ends. Germline V gene lookup returns CDR1 SNHLY and CDR2 FYNNEI. The chain's CDR3 is CASSSPKIYGYTF. The CDR3, as DNA: TGTGCCAGCAGCTCCCCGAAAATCTATGGCTACACCTTC. The whole variable domain, remainder taken from reference TRBV2 and TRBJ1-2, is EPEVTQTPSHQVTQMGQEVILRCVPISNHLYFYWYRQILGQKVEFLVSFYNNEISEKSEIFDDQFSVERPDGSNFTLKIRSTKLEDSAMYFCASSSPKIYGYTFGSGTRLTVV.

This chain joins TRBV7-8 and TRBJ2-1; 9 bases map to TRBD2. The CDR3 contains 16 residues. CDR1 SGHVS and CDR2 FQNEAQ come from the germline V gene. V was clipped by 4 bases and J by 6 bases; unmatched bases: 10. CDR3 amino acids: CASSWESGRTSNEQFF. CDR3 DNA sequence: TGTGCCAGCAGCTGGGAGAGCGGGAGGACCTCCAATGAGCAGTTCTTC.

V gene TRBV7-9 combines with J gene TRBJ2-3, with 10 bases matching TRBD2. The germline gives CDR1 SEHNR, CDR2 FQNEAQ (reference sequence). Losses at the gene ends were 2 bases for V and 3 bases for J; bases not matched to a gene: 5. This CDR3 is built from 16 residues. As DNA, the CDR3 is TGTGCCAGCAGCTTATCTAGCGGGAGAGGAACAGATACGCAGTATTTT. Its translation: CASSLSSGRGTDTQYF.

The rearrangement joins TRBV5-4 to TRBJ2-7, with 9 nucleotides matching TRBD2. The J segment lost 9 bases and the V segment lost 7 bases, leaving 11 bases of the junction unmatched. The CDR3 spans 13 residues. CDR1 and CDR2 (germline): SGHNT, YYREEE (reference sequence). The CDR3 spells CASGLAGQRGQYF. DNA of the CDR3: TGTGCCAGCGGTCTAGCGGGGCAAAGGGGGCAGTACTTC. The variable domain in full, completed from reference TRBV5-4 and TRBJ2-7, reads ETGVTQSPTHLIKTRGQQVTLRCSSQSGHNTVSWYQQALGQGPQFIFQYYREEENGRGNFPPRFSGLQFPNYSSELNVNALELDDSALYLCASGLAGQRGQYFGPGTRLTVT.

This chain uses TRBV7-2 with TRBJ2-5, with a weak D call TRBD1 (6 bases). The V gene lost 5 bases and the J gene lost 5 bases, with 15 bases spanning the gap. CDR1 is SGHTA, CDR2 FQGNSA, per germline. The CDR3 covers 14 residues. The DNA for the CDR3 is TGTGCCAGCAGCCCTAGGTACCAGGGGGAGACCCAGTACTTC. Translation: CASSPRYQGETQYF. The full variable domain, with the rest looked up from reference TRBV7-2 and TRBJ2-5, is GAGVSQSPSNKVTEKGKDVELRCDPISGHTALYWYRQSLGQGLEFLIYFQGNSAPDKSGLPSDRFSAERTGGSVSTLTIQRTQQEDSAVYLCASSPRYQGETQYFGPGTRLLVL.

J is TRBJ1-5 and V is TRBV28, with TRBD1 as a possible D gene (5 bases). This CDR3 comprises 15 residues. The V and J ends lost 7 bases and 0 bases respectively, with 13 bases between them. CDR1 is MDHEN and CDR2 is SYDVKM in the germline V gene. CDR3 sequence: CASTMGGNSNQPQHF. The CDR3 region has the DNA TGTGCCAGCACCATGGGGGGGAATAGCAATCAGCCCCAGCATTTT. The complete variable domain, with remaining parts taken from reference TRBV28 and TRBJ1-5, reads DVKVTQSSRYLVKRTGEKVFLECVQDMDHENMFWYRQDPGLGLRLIYFSYDVKMKEKGDIPEGYSVSREKKERFSLILESASTNQTSMYLCASTMGGNSNQPQHFGDGTRLSIL.